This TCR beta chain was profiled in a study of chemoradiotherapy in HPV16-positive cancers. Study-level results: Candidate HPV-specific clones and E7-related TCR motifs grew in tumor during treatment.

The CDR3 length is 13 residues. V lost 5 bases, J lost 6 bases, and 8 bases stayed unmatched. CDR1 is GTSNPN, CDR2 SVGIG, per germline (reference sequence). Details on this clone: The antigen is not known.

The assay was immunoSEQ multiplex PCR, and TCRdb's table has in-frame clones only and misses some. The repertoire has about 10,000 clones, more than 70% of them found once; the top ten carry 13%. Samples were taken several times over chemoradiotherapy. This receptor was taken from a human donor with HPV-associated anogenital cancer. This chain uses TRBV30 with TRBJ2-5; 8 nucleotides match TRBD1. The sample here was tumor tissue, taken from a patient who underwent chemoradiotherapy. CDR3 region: CAWGQGSVKTQYF. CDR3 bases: TGTGCCTGGGGACAGGGAAGCGTAAAGACCCAGTACTTC.